The 24 T cell receptor beta chains presented below share a single source sample, sequenced in a study of shared clonotypes between healthy human individuals. Repertoires were generated with immunoSEQ multiplex PCR, while TCRdb's copy carries only in-frame clones and drops some. The sample contains 2.3 million or so clones, over 90% of which appear only once. Sequenced input: naive CD4+ T cells from PBMCs. Stated subset: CD45RA+ positively selected. These receptors came from a man between 18 and 29 years old in good health. Some clones in this sample may be carry-over from other donors' samples.

The gene calls are TRBV28 and TRBJ2-7; 7 bases agree with TRBD2. The CDR3 consists of 15 residues. Per germline, CDR1 MDHEN and CDR2 SYDVKM. V shed 3 bases and J 2 bases; nucleotides not matched to a gene: 7. Here the CDR3 reads CASSLILADPYEQYF. In nucleotides, the CDR3 is TGTGCCAGCAGTTTGATCCTAGCGGACCCCTACGAGCAGTACTTC.

V is TRBV10-1 and J is TRBJ1-5; D is unresolved. This CDR3 region has 19 residues. Trimming stripped 8 bases from V and 1 base from J, with 27 bases between. The germline V gene has CDR1 WNHNN and CDR2 SYGVQD (reference sequence). CDR3 loop: CASARATRISRGSNQPQHF. In nucleotides, the CDR3 is TGCGCCAGCGCCCGGGCGACGAGGATTTCCAGAGGGAGCAATCAGCCCCAGCATTTT.

CDR3 loop: CASSLGGGPSYEQYF. CDR3 DNA: TGTGCCAGCAGTTTAGGCGGAGGGCCCTCCTACGAGCAGTACTTC. The rearrangement uses TRBV28 and TRBJ2-5; possible D gene TRBD2, 6 bases. Near its end, the DNA agrees better with TRBJ2-7, so the J call may be wrong. The germline gives CDR1 MDHEN, CDR2 SYDVKM. This CDR3 has 15 amino acids.

J is TRBJ2-5 and V is TRBV11-3; D perhaps matches TRBD2 (5 bases). The CDR3 is 12 residues long. V lost 5 bases, J lost 11 bases, and 15 bases lay in between. Germline loops: CDR1 SGHNT, CDR2 YENEEA. CDR3 protein: CASSRPGGQQYF. In DNA, the CDR3 is TGTGCCAGCAGCCGCCCAGGCGGGCAGCAGTACTTC.

This clone appeared a few times. The V gene is TRBV6-1, the J gene TRBJ1-2; D is ambiguous. This CDR3 is built from 15 residues. Trimming cost V 1 base and J 0 bases, with 9 bases left between them. Per germline, CDR1 MNHNS and CDR2 SASEGT. The CDR3 DNA is TGTGCCAGCAGTGAAGGGGGAACCGCTAACTATGGCTACACCTTC. Translating it yields CASSEGGTANYGYTF.

CDR3 residues: CASSFRLHGTGSGGYTF. The CDR3 nucleotides read TGTGCCAGCAGCTTCCGACTTCACGGGACCGGTAGTGGAGGCTACACCTTC. The chain has TRBV7-8 and TRBJ1-2; possibly TRBD1 for D (5 bases). Trimming took off 3 bases at V and 8 bases at J, with 25 bases between the two ends. The germline gives CDR1 SGHVS, CDR2 FQNEAQ. The CDR3 has 17 residues.

This chain links TRBV5-1 with TRBJ2-6, with D possibly matching TRBD1 (6 bases). V dropped 0 bases and J dropped 2 bases, with 12 bases sitting between them. The germline CDR1 and CDR2 sequences are SGHRS and YFSETQ. The CDR3 has 17 amino acids. As DNA, the CDR3 is TGCGCCAGCAGCTTGGACAGGGCTAGCACTGGGGCCAACGTCCTGACTTTC. This sequence encodes CASSLDRASTGANVLTF.

The chain combines TRBV6-5 with TRBJ2-1; tentatively, D is TRBD1 or TRBD2 (7 bases each). The V end was cut by 6 bases, the J end by 12 bases, with 21 bases between. The CDR3 extends over 14 amino acids. Germline V lookup: CDR1 MNHEY, CDR2 SVGAGI. CDR3 DNA sequence: TGTGCCAGCAGCTTAAACAGGGGAGGGGGGGCGCAGTTCTTC. Translated: CASSLNRGGGAQFF.

Comments on this clone: This sample includes further DNA sequences coding for the same CDR3. The rearrangement uses TRBV7-3 and TRBJ1-3; D is ambiguous. The CDR3 has 14 residues. From germline, CDR1 is SGHTA and CDR2 FQGTGA. The ends were cut back, 2 bases at V and 2 bases at J, with 7 bases in the middle. The CDR3 is CASSLSGTGNTIYF. Written as DNA, the CDR3 is TGTGCCAGCAGCTTATCAGGAACTGGAAACACCATATATTTT.

This clone was seen a few times. The genes are TRBV28 and TRBJ1-1; no clear D. Trimming cost V 5 bases and J 1 base, with 11 bases left between them. The CDR3 contains 14 residues. CDR1 is MDHEN and CDR2 is SYDVKM in the germline V gene. The CDR3 DNA reads as TGTGCCAGCAGTCCCTGGACCGCGAACACTGAAGCTTTCTTT. It codes for CASSPWTANTEAFF.

Comments on this clone: Other DNA sequences in this sample translate to the same CDR3. The CDR3 nucleotides read TGCAGCGCCCCCCTAGCGGGAGGGTACAATGAGCAGTTCTTC. Encoded protein: CSAPLAGGYNEQFF. The chain uses TRBV29-1 and TRBJ2-1; the match to TRBD2 covers 12 bases. CDR1 is SQVTM and CDR2 is ANQGSEA in the germline V gene. This CDR3 region has 14 residues. Unmatched junction bases numbered 5, after V lost 7 bases and J lost 4 bases.

The CDR3 loop is CAIRAADGTDTQYF. CDR3 DNA sequence: TGTGCCATCAGAGCGGCGGACGGCACAGATACGCAGTATTTT. The genes are TRBV10-3 and TRBJ2-3; tentatively, D is TRBD2 (5 bases). The germline CDR1 and CDR2 sequences are ENHRY and SYGVKD. V lost 6 bases to trimming and J lost 1 base, with 11 bases between them. The CDR3 totals 14 residues.

This rearrangement joins TRBV2 to TRBJ2-5, with a tentative D call TRBD1 (5 bases). The V end was cut by 6 bases, the J end by 5 bases, with 7 bases between. This CDR3 is 11 amino acids long. Germline CDR1 SNHLY, CDR2 FYNNEI. The CDR3 protein is CASRGVETQYF. The CDR3 DNA reads TGTGCCAGCAGAGGGGTCGAGACCCAGTACTTC.

This chain connects TRBV5-8 to TRBJ2-7, with 7 positions matching TRBD2. V lost 2 bases and J lost 4; bases outside the gene matches: 9. Per germline, CDR1 SGHTS and CDR2 YDEGEE. The CDR3 is 15 residues long. This CDR3 reads CASSLRRENLYEQYF. The CDR3 region has the DNA TGTGCCAGCAGCTTAAGGCGGGAGAACTTATACGAGCAGTACTTC. Based on the CDR3 plus reference TRBV5-8 and TRBJ2-7, the full variable domain is EAGVTQSPTHLIKTRGQQATLRCSPISGHTSVYWYQQALGLGLQFLLWYDEGEERNRGNFPPRFSGRQFPNYSSELNVNALELEDSALYLCASSLRRENLYEQYFGPGTRLTVT.

The chain links TRBV13 to TRBJ2-5; 9 nucleotides agree with TRBD1. The CDR3 is 15 residues long. V was clipped by 8 bases and J by 2 bases; unmatched bases: 9. CDR1 is PRHDT and CDR2 is FYEKMQ in the germline V gene (reference sequence). The DNA for the CDR3 is TGTGCCAGCGGGGGACAGGGAGGGATACAAGAGACCCAGTACTTC. Protein product: CASGGQGGIQETQYF.

The chain employs TRBV28 and TRBJ2-1; 13 bases fit TRBD2. V was pared by 1 base and J by 15 bases, with 9 bases of the junction left unmatched. CDR3 size: 15 residues. Germline-derived CDR1 and CDR2 are MDHEN and SYDVKM. The CDR3 loop is CASSLLTSGRAWPFF. CDR3 nucleotides: TGTGCCAGCAGTTTATTAACTAGCGGGAGGGCCTGGCCGTTCTTC.

This clone has only one observation. V is TRBV5-1 and J is TRBJ1-2, with 7 bases identical to TRBD1. Unmatched junction bases numbered 7, after V lost 1 base and J lost 1 base. The germline V gene has CDR1 SGHRS and CDR2 YFSETQ. CDR3 length equals 16 residues. The CDR3 reads CASSLFTGDLNYGYTF. CDR3 bases: TGCGCCAGCAGCTTGTTCACAGGGGACCTTAACTATGGCTACACCTTC.

The rearrangement uses TRBV28 and TRBJ2-1, with 10 bases identical to TRBD2. After removal of 8 bases from V and 6 bases from J, the junction contained 16 bases not matched to a gene. The CDR3 covers 17 residues. Germline V gene sequence: CDR1 MDHEN, CDR2 SYDVKM. The CDR3 DNA sequence: TGTGCCAGCGGGTTATCAGCGGGAGGGCCTCGGCGCAATGAGCAGTTCTTC. It is translated as CASGLSAGGPRRNEQFF.

As for this clone: Other DNA sequences from this sample encode an identical CDR3 as well. This chain links TRBV6-5 with TRBJ2-5, with 8 positions matching TRBD1. The CDR3 contains 14 residues. Germline assignment: CDR1 MNHEY and CDR2 SVGAGI. The J segment lost 5 bases and the V segment lost 2 bases, leaving 4 bases of the junction unmatched. The CDR3 is CASSYPGGGETQYF. In DNA, the CDR3 is TGTGCCAGCAGTTACCCAGGGGGCGGTGAGACCCAGTACTTC.

Only one count was recorded for this clone. J is TRBJ2-6 and V is TRBV27; 10 positions match TRBD1. Germline lookup yields CDR1 MNHEY and CDR2 SMNVEV (reference sequence). The junction had 5 bases not matched to a gene; V was cut back by 5 bases and J by 1 base. The CDR3 has 17 amino acids. CDR3 nucleotides: TGTGCCAGCAGTCCCGGACAGGGGGAGTCTGGGGCCAACGTCCTGACTTTC. Amino acid sequence: CASSPGQGESGANVLTF.

V and J are TRBV5-1 and TRBJ1-1; D possibly corresponds to TRBD1 (5 bases). Germline V CDR1 and CDR2: SGHRS, YFSETQ. The CDR3 consists of 15 residues. Trimming removed 4 bases at V and 4 bases at J, with 17 bases between. The CDR3 DNA follows: TGCGCCAGCAGCGGGGGAGTTGGGTGGGCCACTGAAGCTTTCTTT. Protein product: CASSGGVGWATEAFF.

The V call is TRBV19, the J call TRBJ1-5, with a possible D match to TRBD1 (5 bases). Germline CDR1 reads LNHDA; CDR2 reads SQIVND (reference sequence). V was shortened by 3 bases and J by 6 bases, with 15 bases between the two germline ends. This CDR3 is 15 amino acids long. CDR3 region: CASSIRKGRGQPQHF. CDR3 in DNA: TGTGCCAGTAGTATTCGGAAGGGAAGGGGTCAGCCCCAGCATTTT.

On this clone: Within the sample, other DNA sequences also encode this same CDR3. The gene calls are TRBV5-1 and TRBJ2-1; D remains ambiguous. Germline V gene data show CDR1 as SGHRS and CDR2 as YFSETQ. This CDR3 has 13 residues. Trimming cost V 0 bases and J 4 bases, with 5 bases left between them. For the CDR3, the DNA is TGCGCCAGCAGCTTGGCGGATTACAATGAGCAGTTCTTC. The encoded protein is CASSLADYNEQFF. Filled out from reference TRBV5-1 and TRBJ2-1, the complete variable domain reads KAGVTQTPRYLIKTRGQQVTLSCSPISGHRSVSWYQQTPGQGLQFLFEYFSETQRNKGNFPGRFSGRQFSNSRSEMNVSTLELGDSALYLCASSLADYNEQFFGPGTRLTVL.

CDR3 in DNA: TGCGCCAGCAGCTTGGGGCATGAGGGGCCCAATGAGCAGTTCTTC. Amino acid sequence: CASSLGHEGPNEQFF. V and J are TRBV5-1 and TRBJ2-1, with D perhaps given as TRBD1 or TRBD2 (5 bases each). This CDR3 is 15 amino acids long. CDR1 is SGHRS and CDR2 is YFSETQ in the germline V gene. V lost 0 bases and J 6 bases, leaving 13 bases between the germline ends.